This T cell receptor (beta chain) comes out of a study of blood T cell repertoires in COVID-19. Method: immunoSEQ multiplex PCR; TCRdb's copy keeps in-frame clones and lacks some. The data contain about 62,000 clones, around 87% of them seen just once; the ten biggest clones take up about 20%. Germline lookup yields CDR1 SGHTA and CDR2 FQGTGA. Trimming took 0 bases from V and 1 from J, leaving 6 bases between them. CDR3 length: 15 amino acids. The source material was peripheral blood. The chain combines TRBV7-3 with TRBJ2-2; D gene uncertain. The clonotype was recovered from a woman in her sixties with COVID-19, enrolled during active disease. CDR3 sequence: CASSLTPVNTGELFF. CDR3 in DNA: TGTGCCAGCAGCTTAACGCCGGTGAACACCGGGGAGCTGTTTTTT.